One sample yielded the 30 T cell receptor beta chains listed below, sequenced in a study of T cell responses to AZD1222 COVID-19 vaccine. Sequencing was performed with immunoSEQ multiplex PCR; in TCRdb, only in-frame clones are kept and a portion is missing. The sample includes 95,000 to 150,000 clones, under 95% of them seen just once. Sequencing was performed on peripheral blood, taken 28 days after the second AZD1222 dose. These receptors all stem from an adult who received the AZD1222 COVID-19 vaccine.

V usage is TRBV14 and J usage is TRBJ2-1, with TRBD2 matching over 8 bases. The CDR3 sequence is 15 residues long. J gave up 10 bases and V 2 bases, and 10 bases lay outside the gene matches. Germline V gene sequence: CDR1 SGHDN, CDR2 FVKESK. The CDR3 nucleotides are TGTGCCAGCAGCCAACAGGTCCGGGAGCGGGGGGAGCAGTTCTTC. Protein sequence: CASSQQVRERGEQFF.

In DNA, the CDR3 is TGTGCCAGCAGTTTAACAGACACTGAAGCTTTCTTT. This encodes CASSLTDTEAFF. V gene TRBV6-2 or TRBV6-3 combines with J gene TRBJ1-1, with D uncertain. This CDR3 is 12 amino acids long. Germline V gives CDR1 MNHEY, CDR2 SVGEGT. V shed 4 bases and J shed 3 bases, with 6 bases lying between them.

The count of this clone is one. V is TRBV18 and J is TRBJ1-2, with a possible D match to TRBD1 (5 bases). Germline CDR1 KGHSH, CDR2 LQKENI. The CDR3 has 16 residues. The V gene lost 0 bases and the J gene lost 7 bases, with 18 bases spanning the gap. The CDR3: CASSPPAGRGWIGYTF. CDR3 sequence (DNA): TGTGCCAGCTCACCACCGGCCGGGCGGGGGTGGATTGGCTACACCTTC.

CDR3: CASSPTQLGVWTQYF. In DNA form, the CDR3 reads TGTGCCAGCAGCCCAACACAATTAGGAGTTTGGACCCAGTACTTC. The rearrangement uses TRBV3-1 (or the pseudogene TRBV3-2) and TRBJ2-5; D unclear. The CDR3 is 15 amino acids. The V gene's germline CDR1 is LGHDT and CDR2 YNNKEL (reference sequence). V lost 4 bases, J lost 7 bases, and 19 bases lay in between.

The CDR3 loop reads CASSAGFIPFF. The CDR3 DNA sequence: TGTGCCAGCAGCGCAGGGTTTATACCTTTCTTT. This chain joins TRBV2 and TRBJ1-1, with D possibly TRBD1 on 5 matching bases. Trimming took off 6 bases at V and 12 bases at J, with 14 bases between the two ends. This CDR3 comprises 11 residues. Germline CDR1 reads SNHLY; CDR2 reads FYNNEI. The complete variable domain, with remaining parts taken from reference TRBV2 and TRBJ1-1, reads EPEVTQTPSHQVTQMGQEVILRCVPISNHLYFYWYRQILGQKVEFLVSFYNNEISEKSEIFDDQFSVERPDGSNFTLKIRSTKLEDSAMYFCASSAGFIPFFGQGTRLTVV.

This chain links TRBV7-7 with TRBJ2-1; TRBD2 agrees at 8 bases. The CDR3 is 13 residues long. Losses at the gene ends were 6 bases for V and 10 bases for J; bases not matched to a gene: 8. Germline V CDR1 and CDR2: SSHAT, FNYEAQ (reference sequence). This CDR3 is CASSPKSGREQFF. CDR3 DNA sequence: TGTGCCAGCAGTCCTAAAAGCGGGAGAGAGCAGTTCTTC.

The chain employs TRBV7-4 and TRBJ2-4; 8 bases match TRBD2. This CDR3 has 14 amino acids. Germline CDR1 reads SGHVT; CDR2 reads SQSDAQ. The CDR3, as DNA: TGTGGGGACCCGGGGGGGCTAGCCAAAAACATTCAGTACTTC. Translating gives CGDPGGLAKNIQYF.

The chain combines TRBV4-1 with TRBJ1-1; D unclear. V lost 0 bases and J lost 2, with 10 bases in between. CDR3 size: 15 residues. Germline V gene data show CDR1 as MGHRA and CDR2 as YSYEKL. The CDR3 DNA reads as TGCGCCAGCAGCCAAGATCCGGGGATCAACACTGAAGCTTTCTTT. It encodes CASSQDPGINTEAFF.

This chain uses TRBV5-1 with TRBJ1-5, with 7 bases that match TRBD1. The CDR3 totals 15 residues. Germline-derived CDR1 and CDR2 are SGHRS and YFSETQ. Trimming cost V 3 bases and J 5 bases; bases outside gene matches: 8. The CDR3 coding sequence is TGCGCCAGCAGCTCGACAGGGAGTAGGGATCAGCCCCAGCATTTT. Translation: CASSSTGSRDQPQHF.

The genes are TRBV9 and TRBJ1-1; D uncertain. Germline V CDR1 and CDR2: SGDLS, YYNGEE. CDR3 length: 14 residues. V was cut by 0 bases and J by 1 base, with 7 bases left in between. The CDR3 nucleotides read TGTGCCAGCAGCGTAGGACACCAGAACACTGAAGCTTTCTTT. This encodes CASSVGHQNTEAFF. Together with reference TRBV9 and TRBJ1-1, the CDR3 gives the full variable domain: DSGVTQTPKHLITATGQRVTLRCSPRSGDLSVYWYQQSLDQGLQFLIQYYNGEERAKGNILERFSAQQFPDLHSELNLSSLELGDSALYFCASSVGHQNTEAFFGQGTRLTVV.

The CDR3 DNA is TGTGCCAGCTCTCTCCAGCGGGGCAGGGGTATAACGGATGAGCAGTTCTTC. Its translation: CASSLQRGRGITDEQFF. This chain links TRBV18 with TRBJ2-1; weak D call: TRBD2 (7 bases). V dropped 6 bases and J dropped 8 bases, with 26 bases sitting between them. The CDR3 totals 17 residues. Germline V lookup: CDR1 KGHSH, CDR2 LQKENI.

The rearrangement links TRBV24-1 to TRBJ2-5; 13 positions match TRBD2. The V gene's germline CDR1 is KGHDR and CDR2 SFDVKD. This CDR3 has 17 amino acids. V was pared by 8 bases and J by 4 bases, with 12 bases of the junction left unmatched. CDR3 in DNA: TGTGCCACCATTTTATCACTAGCGGGAGGGCCGGGAGAGACCCAGTACTTC. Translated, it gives CATILSLAGGPGETQYF.

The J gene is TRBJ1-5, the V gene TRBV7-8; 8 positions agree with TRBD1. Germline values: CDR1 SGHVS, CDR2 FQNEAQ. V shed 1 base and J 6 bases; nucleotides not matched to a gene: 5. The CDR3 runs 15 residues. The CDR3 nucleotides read TGTGCCAGCAGCTTAGGGCAGGGGGCGGGTCAGCCCCAGCATTTT. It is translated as CASSLGQGAGQPQHF. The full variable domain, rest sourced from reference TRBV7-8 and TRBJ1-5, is GAGVSQSPRYKVAKRGQDVALRCDPISGHVSLFWYQQALGQGPEFLTYFQNEAQLDKSGLPSDRFFAERPEGSVSTLKIQRTQQEDSAVYLCASSLGQGAGQPQHFGDGTRLSIL.

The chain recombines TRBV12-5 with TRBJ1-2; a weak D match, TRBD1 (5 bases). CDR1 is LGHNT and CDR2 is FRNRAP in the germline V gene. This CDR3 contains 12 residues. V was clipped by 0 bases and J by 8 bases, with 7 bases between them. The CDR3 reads CASGLVWGGYTF. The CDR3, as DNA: TGTGCTAGTGGTTTGGTATGGGGGGGCTACACCTTC.

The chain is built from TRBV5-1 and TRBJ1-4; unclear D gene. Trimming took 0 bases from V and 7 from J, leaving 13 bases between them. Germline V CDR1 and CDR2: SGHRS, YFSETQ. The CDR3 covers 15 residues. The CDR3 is CASSLAMQSGEKLFF. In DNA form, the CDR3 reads TGCGCCAGCAGCTTGGCGATGCAATCCGGTGAAAAACTGTTTTTT.

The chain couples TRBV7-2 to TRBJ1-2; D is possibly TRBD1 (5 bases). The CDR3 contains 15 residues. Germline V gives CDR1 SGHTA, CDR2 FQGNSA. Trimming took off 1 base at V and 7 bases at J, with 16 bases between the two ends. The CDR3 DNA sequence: TGTGCCAGCAGCTTAGTTCCCCAGGGTTCGAGTGGCTACACCTTC. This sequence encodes CASSLVPQGSSGYTF. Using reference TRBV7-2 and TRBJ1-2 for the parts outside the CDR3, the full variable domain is GAGVSQSPSNKVTEKGKDVELRCDPISGHTALYWYRQSLGQGLEFLIYFQGNSAPDKSGLPSDRFSAERTGGSVSTLTIQRTQQEDSAVYLCASSLVPQGSSGYTFGSGTRLTVV.

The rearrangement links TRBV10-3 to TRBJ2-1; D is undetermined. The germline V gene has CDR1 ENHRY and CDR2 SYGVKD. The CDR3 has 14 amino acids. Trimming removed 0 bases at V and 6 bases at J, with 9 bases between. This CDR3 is CAISESKVANEQFF. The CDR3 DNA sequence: TGTGCCATCAGTGAGTCGAAAGTAGCCAATGAGCAGTTCTTC.

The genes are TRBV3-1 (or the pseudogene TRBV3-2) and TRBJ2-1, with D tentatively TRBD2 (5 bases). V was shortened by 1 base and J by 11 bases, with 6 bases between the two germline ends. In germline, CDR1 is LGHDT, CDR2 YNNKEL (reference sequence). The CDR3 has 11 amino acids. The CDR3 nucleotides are TGTGCCAGCAGCCAAGTAGCGCAGCAGTTCTTC. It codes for CASSQVAQQFF.

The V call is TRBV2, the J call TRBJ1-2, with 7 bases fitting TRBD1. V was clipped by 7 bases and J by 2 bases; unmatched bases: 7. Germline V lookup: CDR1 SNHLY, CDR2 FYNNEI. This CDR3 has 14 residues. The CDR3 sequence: CASTRQGPNYGYTF. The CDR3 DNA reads TGTGCCAGCACACGACAGGGTCCCAACTATGGCTACACCTTC.

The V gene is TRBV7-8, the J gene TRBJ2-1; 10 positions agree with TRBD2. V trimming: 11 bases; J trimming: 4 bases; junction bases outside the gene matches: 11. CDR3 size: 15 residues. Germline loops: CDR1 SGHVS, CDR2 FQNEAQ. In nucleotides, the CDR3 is TGTGCCGTCGGCAGCGGGAGGGCTCAATACAATGAGCAGTTCTTC. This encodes CAVGSGRAQYNEQFF. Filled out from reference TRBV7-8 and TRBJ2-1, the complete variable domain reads GAGVSQSPRYKVAKRGQDVALRCDPISGHVSLFWYQQALGQGPEFLTYFQNEAQLDKSGLPSDRFFAERPEGSVSTLKIQRTQQEDSAVYLCAVGSGRAQYNEQFFGPGTRLTVL.

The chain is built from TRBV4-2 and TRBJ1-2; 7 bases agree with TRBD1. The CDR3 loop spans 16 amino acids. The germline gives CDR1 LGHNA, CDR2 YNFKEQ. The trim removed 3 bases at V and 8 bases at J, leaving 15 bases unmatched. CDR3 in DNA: TGTGCCAGCAGCCAGAGGGACAGCCTTGGGTCGCGCGGCTACACCTTC. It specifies CASSQRDSLGSRGYTF.

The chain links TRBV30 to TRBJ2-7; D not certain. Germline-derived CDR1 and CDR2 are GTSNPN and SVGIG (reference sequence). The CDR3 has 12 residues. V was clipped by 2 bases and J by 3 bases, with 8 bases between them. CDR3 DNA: TGTGCCTGGAGTTGGAGAGGCTACGAGCAGTACTTC. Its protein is CAWSWRGYEQYF. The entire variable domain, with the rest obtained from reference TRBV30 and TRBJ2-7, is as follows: SQTIHQWPATLVQPVGSPLSLECTVEGTSNPNLYWYRQAAGRGLQLLFYSVGIGQISSEVPQNLSASRPQDRQFILSSKKLLLSDSGFYLCAWSWRGYEQYFGPGTRLTVT.

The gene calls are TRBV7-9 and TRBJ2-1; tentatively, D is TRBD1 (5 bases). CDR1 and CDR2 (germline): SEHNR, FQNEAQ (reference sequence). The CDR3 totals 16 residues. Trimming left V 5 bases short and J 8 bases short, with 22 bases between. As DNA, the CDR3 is TGTGCCAGCAGCCTCCGCATGACAGACTCCTTGGATGAGCAGTTCTTC. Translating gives CASSLRMTDSLDEQFF. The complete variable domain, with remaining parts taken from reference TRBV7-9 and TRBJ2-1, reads DTGVSQNPRHKITKRGQNVTFRCDPISEHNRLYWYRQTLGQGPEFLTYFQNEAQLEKSRLLSDRFSAERPKGSFSTLEIQRTEQGDSAMYLCASSLRMTDSLDEQFFGPGTRLTVL.

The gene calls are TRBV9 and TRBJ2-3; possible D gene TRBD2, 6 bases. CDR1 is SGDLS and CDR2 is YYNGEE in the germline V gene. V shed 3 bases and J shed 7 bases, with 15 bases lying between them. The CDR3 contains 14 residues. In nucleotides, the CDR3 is TGTGCCAGCAGCGAGGACGGGAGTTTGAATACGCAGTATTTT. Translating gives CASSEDGSLNTQYF.

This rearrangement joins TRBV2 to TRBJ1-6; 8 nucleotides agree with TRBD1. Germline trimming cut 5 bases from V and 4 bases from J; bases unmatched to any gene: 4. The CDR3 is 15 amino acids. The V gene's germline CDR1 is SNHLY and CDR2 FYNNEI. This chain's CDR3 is CASSYTGGYNSPLHF. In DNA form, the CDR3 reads TGTGCCAGCAGTTACACAGGGGGGTATAATTCACCCCTCCACTTT.

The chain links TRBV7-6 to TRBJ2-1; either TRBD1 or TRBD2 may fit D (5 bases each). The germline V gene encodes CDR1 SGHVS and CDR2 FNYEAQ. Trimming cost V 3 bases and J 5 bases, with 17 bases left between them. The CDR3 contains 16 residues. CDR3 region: CASSLTGRSGHNEQFF. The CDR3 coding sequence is TGTGCCAGCAGCTTGACGGGACGATCGGGGCACAATGAGCAGTTCTTC.

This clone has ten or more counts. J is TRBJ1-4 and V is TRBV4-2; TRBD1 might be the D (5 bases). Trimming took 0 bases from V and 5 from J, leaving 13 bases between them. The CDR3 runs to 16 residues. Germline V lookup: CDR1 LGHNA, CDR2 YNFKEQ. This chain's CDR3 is CASSQDMGPINEKLFF. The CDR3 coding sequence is TGTGCCAGCAGCCAAGATATGGGACCTATCAATGAAAAACTGTTTTTT.

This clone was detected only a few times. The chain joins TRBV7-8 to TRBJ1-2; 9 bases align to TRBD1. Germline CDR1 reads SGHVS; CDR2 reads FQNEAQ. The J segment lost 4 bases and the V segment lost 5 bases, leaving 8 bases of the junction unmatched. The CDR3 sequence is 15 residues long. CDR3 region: CASSPRTGEPYGYTF. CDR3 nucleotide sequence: TGTGCCAGCAGCCCCCGGACAGGGGAGCCCTATGGCTACACCTTC. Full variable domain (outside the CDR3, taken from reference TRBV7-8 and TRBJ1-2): GAGVSQSPRYKVAKRGQDVALRCDPISGHVSLFWYQQALGQGPEFLTYFQNEAQLDKSGLPSDRFFAERPEGSVSTLKIQRTQQEDSAVYLCASSPRTGEPYGYTFGSGTRLTVV.

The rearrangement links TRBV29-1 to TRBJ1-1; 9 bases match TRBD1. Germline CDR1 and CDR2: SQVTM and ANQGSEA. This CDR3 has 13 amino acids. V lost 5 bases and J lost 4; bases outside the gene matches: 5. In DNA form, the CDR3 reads TGCAGCGTTCGGACAGGGGTGGGCACTGAAGCTTTCTTT. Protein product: CSVRTGVGTEAFF.

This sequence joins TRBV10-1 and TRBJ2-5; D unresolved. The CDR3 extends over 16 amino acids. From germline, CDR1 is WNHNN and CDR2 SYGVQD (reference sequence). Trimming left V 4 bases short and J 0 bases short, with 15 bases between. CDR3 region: CASSGQIGSNQETQYF. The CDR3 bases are TGCGCCAGCAGTGGGCAGATAGGGTCGAACCAAGAGACCCAGTACTTC.